The 24 T cell receptor beta chains presented below share a single source sample, sequenced in a study of T cells in Graves' hyperthyroidism and ophthalmopathy. TCR beta CDR3 sequences were amplified from RNA transcripts. TCR CDR3 regions were first amplified by RT-PCR with HTBI primers. TCRdb ran MiXCR on the multiplex PCR reads and lists one entry per CDR3 protein. This table has 490,000 or so distinct CDR3 sequences, 40% to 50% appearing once. The sequenced sample consisted of peripheral blood or thyroid tissue (not recorded which). All receptors derive from an adult woman with Graves' disease, either hyperthyroidism or ophthalmopathy (not recorded which).

This clonotype appeared a few times. The V and J genes are TRBV5-5 and TRBJ1-4; TRBD1 agrees at 7 bases. From germline, CDR1 is SGHKS and CDR2 YYEKEE (reference sequence). J lost 4 bases, V lost 4 bases, and 10 bases had no gene match. CDR3 length equals 16 residues. The chain's CDR3 is CASSPRMGQYNEKLFF. The CDR3 DNA is TGTGCCAGCAGCCCGAGAATGGGACAGTATAATGAAAAACTGTTTTTT.

This clonotype was counted at least ten times. This rearrangement joins TRBV5-1 to TRBJ1-5; D is uncertain. CDR3 size: 13 residues. Germline CDR1 reads SGHRS; CDR2 reads YFSETQ. Trimming cost V 9 bases and J 6 bases, with 16 bases left between them. CDR3 in DNA: TGCGCCACCGCATCCGATGTAGGTCAGCCCCAGCATTTT. Residues: CATASDVGQPQHF. Looking up the rest from reference TRBV5-1 and TRBJ1-5 gives the full variable domain: KAGVTQTPRYLIKTRGQQVTLSCSPISGHRSVSWYQQTPGQGLQFLFEYFSETQRNKGNFPGRFSGRQFSNSRSEMNVSTLELGDSALYLCATASDVGQPQHFGDGTRLSIL.

A few counts support this clonotype. The CDR3 nucleotides read TGTGCCAGCAGCCAACGTTACAGGGTCCGTTCACCCCTCCACTTT. Translated: CASSQRYRVRSPLHF. The J gene is TRBJ1-6, the V gene TRBV14, with D possibly being TRBD1 (6 bases). Trimming removed 2 bases at V and 9 bases at J, with 14 bases between. The V gene's germline CDR1 is SGHDN and CDR2 FVKESK. CDR3 length equals 15 residues.

CDR3 residues: CASSFVDRASPLHF. The CDR3 DNA follows: TGTGCCAGCAGCTTTGTCGACAGGGCTTCACCCCTCCACTTT. The chain combines TRBV7-2 with TRBJ1-6; 7 positions agree with TRBD1. The J segment lost 9 bases and the V segment lost 3 bases, leaving 5 bases of the junction unmatched. CDR3 length: 14 amino acids. The germline gives CDR1 SGHTA, CDR2 FQGNSA.

This clonotype has at least ten counts. This chain uses TRBV24-1 with TRBJ1-2; weak D call: TRBD1 (6 bases). This CDR3 is 13 amino acids long. V lost 10 bases and J 6 bases, leaving 17 bases between the germline ends. Germline V gene data show CDR1 as KGHDR and CDR2 as SFDVKD. CDR3: CATGRGGAHGYTF. In DNA, the CDR3 is TGTGCCACTGGAAGGGGGGGCGCCCATGGCTACACCTTC.

The genes are TRBV7-8 and TRBJ1-1; 8 bases are a match to TRBD1. This CDR3 region has 15 residues. Germline V gene sequence: CDR1 SGHVS, CDR2 FQNEAQ. With 1 base clipped from V and 1 base from J, the junction kept 2 bases outside the gene matches. CDR3 loop: CASSLDRGGNTEAFF. The CDR3 DNA sequence: TGTGCCAGCAGCTTAGACAGGGGGGGGAACACTGAAGCTTTCTTT.

This rearrangement joins TRBV2 to TRBJ2-2; D call uncertain. Germline-derived CDR1 and CDR2 are SNHLY and FYNNEI. Trimming cost V 2 bases and J 2 bases, with 6 bases left between them. CDR3 size: 14 residues. The CDR3: CASSEWRNTGELFF. DNA for the CDR3: TGTGCCAGCAGTGAATGGAGAAACACCGGGGAGCTGTTTTTT.

This clonotype was counted a few times. The chain employs TRBV9 and TRBJ1-1, with 10 bases matching TRBD1. CDR1 is SGDLS and CDR2 is YYNGEE in the germline V gene. Germline trimming cut 2 bases from V and 1 base from J; bases unmatched to any gene: 2. CDR3 length equals 15 residues. CDR3 coding DNA: TGTGCCAGCAGCGTCGGGACAGGGGAGAACACTGAAGCTTTCTTT. The encoded protein is CASSVGTGENTEAFF. The entire variable domain, with the rest obtained from reference TRBV9 and TRBJ1-1, is as follows: DSGVTQTPKHLITATGQRVTLRCSPRSGDLSVYWYQQSLDQGLQFLIQYYNGEERAKGNILERFSAQQFPDLHSELNLSSLELGDSALYFCASSVGTGENTEAFFGQGTRLTVV.

This clonotype was seen many times. The chain couples TRBV11-3 to TRBJ2-2, with no clear D. Germline V CDR1 and CDR2: SGHNT, YENEEA. The CDR3 has 12 residues. Deletions cut 5 bases from V and 9 bases from J, with 10 bases between. CDR3 bases: TGTGCCAGCAGCGAAAAGGTGCGGGAGCTGTTTTTT. Protein product: CASSEKVRELFF.

This clonotype was observed many times. This chain links TRBV20-1 with TRBJ1-5; 8 bases are shared with TRBD1. The ends lost 6 bases at V and 0 bases at J; junction bases unmatched: 7. The CDR3 length is 15 residues. Germline V gives CDR1 DFQATT, CDR2 SNEGSKA (reference sequence). This CDR3 reads CSAHGQGYSNQPQHF. The CDR3 nucleotides are TGCAGTGCCCACGGACAGGGATATAGCAATCAGCCCCAGCATTTT.

This clonotype appeared a few times. The chain carries TRBV29-1 and TRBJ2-7; tentatively, D is TRBD1 (6 bases). The V and J ends lost 5 bases and 2 bases respectively, with 10 bases between them. CDR3 length equals 12 residues. CDR1 SQVTM and CDR2 ANQGSEA come from the germline V gene. This CDR3 is CSVSRGTYEQYF. CDR3 in DNA: TGCAGCGTTAGCAGGGGAACCTACGAGCAGTACTTC.

This clonotype has a count of ten or more. V is TRBV7-2 and J is TRBJ2-7; D perhaps matches TRBD1 (5 bases). There are 17 residues in the CDR3. V dropped 5 bases and J dropped 2 bases, with 22 bases sitting between them. The germline CDR1 and CDR2 sequences are SGHTA and FQGNSA. The CDR3 protein is CASSVGPGHTIAYEQYF. CDR3 nucleotide sequence: TGTGCCAGCAGCGTAGGTCCTGGACACACGATAGCCTACGAGCAGTACTTC. The variable domain in full, with the rest retrieved from reference TRBV7-2 and TRBJ2-7, is GAGVSQSPSNKVTEKGKDVELRCDPISGHTALYWYRQSLGQGLEFLIYFQGNSAPDKSGLPSDRFSAERTGGSVSTLTIQRTQQEDSAVYLCASSVGPGHTIAYEQYFGPGTRLTVT.

The chain uses TRBV7-9 and TRBJ2-5, with 9 bases that match TRBD1. This CDR3 has 14 amino acids. V shed 4 bases, J shed 5 bases, and the junction held 5 bases outside the gene matches. Germline V gives CDR1 SEHNR, CDR2 FQNEAQ (reference sequence). The CDR3 here is CASSWTGEGETQYF. The CDR3 nucleotides are TGTGCCAGCAGCTGGACAGGGGAAGGGGAGACCCAGTACTTC.

The rearrangement uses TRBV10-2 and TRBJ1-4, with D maybe TRBD1 (6 bases). Germline CDR1 and CDR2: WSHSY and SAAADI. The V gene lost 10 bases and the J gene lost 8 bases, with 20 bases spanning the gap. The CDR3 sequence is 14 residues long. The CDR3 bases are TGCGCCACCTATCTTAGCGGGGACAACGAAAAACTGTTTTTT. The encoded protein is CATYLSGDNEKLFF.

There are many counts of this clonotype. The V gene is TRBV29-1, the J gene TRBJ2-3; no definite D call. This CDR3 contains 10 residues. The germline CDR1 and CDR2 sequences are SQVTM and ANQGSEA. V dropped 3 bases and J dropped 13 bases, with 11 bases sitting between them. DNA for the CDR3: TGCAGCGTTGATGTTGAGTTGGAGTATTTT. This gives the protein CSVDVELEYF.

CDR3 sequence: CASSSRRDRGRGLALFF. For the CDR3, the DNA is TGTGCCAGCAGCTCGCGCCGGGACAGGGGGCGCGGCCTGGCACTGTTTTTT. The chain joins TRBV7-8 to TRBJ1-4; TRBD1 aligns across 12 bases. CDR3 length: 17 residues. The junction had 16 bases not matched to a gene; V was cut back by 4 bases and J by 13 bases. Germline CDR1 SGHVS, CDR2 FQNEAQ.

This chain links TRBV7-2 with TRBJ2-7; no definite D call. V was shortened by 6 bases and J by 2 bases, with 17 bases between the two germline ends. Germline V gives CDR1 SGHTA, CDR2 FQGNSA. CDR3 length: 15 amino acids. This CDR3 reads CASSLYDPGPYEQYF. The DNA of the CDR3 is TGTGCCAGCAGTCTCTATGATCCGGGTCCCTACGAGCAGTACTTC. Looking up the rest from reference TRBV7-2 and TRBJ2-7 gives the full variable domain: GAGVSQSPSNKVTEKGKDVELRCDPISGHTALYWYRQSLGQGLEFLIYFQGNSAPDKSGLPSDRFSAERTGGSVSTLTIQRTQQEDSAVYLCASSLYDPGPYEQYFGPGTRLTVT.

The gene calls are TRBV20-1 and TRBJ2-5; D uncertain. The CDR3 covers 10 residues. The V end lost 5 bases, the J end lost 3 bases, and 4 bases lay between the germline ends. Germline CDR1 DFQATT, CDR2 SNEGSKA (reference sequence). CDR3 nucleotide sequence: TGCAGTGCTGCTGAAGAGACCCAGTACTTC. It yields the protein CSAAEETQYF.

This clonotype appeared many times. The genes are TRBV7-2 and TRBJ1-6; 8 bases are shared with TRBD1. From germline, CDR1 is SGHTA and CDR2 FQGNSA. Unmatched junction bases numbered 6, after V lost 5 bases and J lost 6 bases. CDR3 length: 15 residues. Here the CDR3 DNA reads TGTGCCAGCAGCAGAATGGGACAGGTTAATTCACCCCTCCACTTT. This gives the protein CASSRMGQVNSPLHF.

The gene calls are TRBV11-2 and TRBJ2-2, with 7 bases fitting TRBD1. This CDR3 is 16 amino acids long. The trim removed 6 bases at V and 2 bases at J, leaving 9 bases unmatched. CDR1 and CDR2 from the germline V gene are SGHAT and FQNNGV. As DNA, the CDR3 is TGTGCCAGCAGACTTACAGGGGCTGGAAACACCGGGGAGCTGTTTTTT. This encodes CASRLTGAGNTGELFF.

This clonotype was observed a handful of times. This chain joins TRBV11-2 and TRBJ1-1; TRBD1 matches at 8 bases. CDR3 length equals 13 residues. V was pared by 7 bases and J by 5 bases, with 6 bases of the junction left unmatched. Germline V gene data show CDR1 as SGHAT and CDR2 as FQNNGV. CDR3 in amino acids: CASIAQGGTEAFF. DNA for the CDR3: TGTGCCAGCATCGCACAGGGGGGGACTGAAGCTTTCTTT. The variable domain in full, with the rest retrieved from reference TRBV11-2 and TRBJ1-1, is EAGVAQSPRYKIIEKRQSVAFWCNPISGHATLYWYQQILGQGPKLLIQFQNNGVVDDSQLPKDRFSAERLKGVDSTLKIQPAKLEDSAVYLCASIAQGGTEAFFGQGTRLTVV.

In its sample, this clonotype was seen many times. The J gene is TRBJ1-1, the V gene TRBV5-5, with D unresolved. Trimming shortened V by 0 bases and J by 0 bases, and 12 bases separated the two germline ends. Germline loops: CDR1 SGHKS, CDR2 YYEKEE (reference sequence). This CDR3 is built from 16 residues. DNA of the CDR3: TGTGCCAGCAGCTTGGGAGGGTTAGGGCTGAACACTGAAGCTTTCTTT. Its translation: CASSLGGLGLNTEAFF.

This clonotype came up many times. The gene calls are TRBV5-1 and TRBJ1-2, with D possibly matching TRBD1 (6 bases). CDR3 size: 14 residues. CDR1 and CDR2 (germline): SGHRS, YFSETQ. Trimming took 4 bases from V and 8 from J, leaving 18 bases between them. The CDR3 nucleotides are TGCGCCAGCAGCCCACGACAGGATCCATTGGGCTACACCTTC. Protein product: CASSPRQDPLGYTF.

This clonotype was seen a few times. The junction departs from germline at one end; a sequencing error may be responsible. The chain couples TRBV25-1 to TRBJ1-1; 9 bases map to TRBD1. CDR1 and CDR2 (germline): MGHDK, SYGVNS. The CDR3 has 15 residues. DNA of the CDR3: TGTGCCAGCAGTCCCTGGACAGGGGTGAAAACTGAAGCTTTCTTT. Protein: CASSPWTGVKTEAFF.